Presented here are 23 T cell receptor beta chains from one specimen sequenced in a study of beta chain features in type 1 diabetes. General study points: TCRB CDR3s from Type 1 diabetes patients were moderately but significantly shorter in all four CD4+ subsets.

The antigens for these receptors are not known. Reverse transcribing all isolated RNA meant expressed TCRB transcripts were sequenced. Generated by immunoSEQ multiplex PCR, the TCRdb table keeps only in-frame clones and is missing some. The data contain over 25,000 clones, roughly three fifths of them singletons. The sample was Tregs from blood. Every receptor here comes from a young woman with type 1 diabetes.

The V gene is TRBV5-6, the J gene TRBJ2-5; TRBD2 agrees at 16 bases. CDR3 length: 17 amino acids. The germline V gene encodes CDR1 SGHDT and CDR2 YYEEEE. J gave up 4 bases and V 4 bases, and 7 bases lay outside the gene matches. The CDR3 loop reads CASSAGLAGGRGETQYF. The CDR3 nucleotides are TGTGCCAGCAGCGCGGGACTAGCGGGAGGGAGGGGAGAGACCCAGTACTTC.

This clone came up a few times. The chain links TRBV30 to TRBJ2-1, with a possible D match to TRBD1 (6 bases). Germline V gene lookup returns CDR1 GTSNPN and CDR2 SVGIG (reference sequence). The CDR3 extends over 13 amino acids. V was cut by 7 bases and J by 10 bases, with 20 bases left in between. This CDR3 is CAYNSDSREEQFF. CDR3 DNA: TGTGCCTATAACTCGGACAGTAGAGAGGAGCAGTTCTTC.

The gene calls are TRBV29-1 and TRBJ2-1; a weak D match, TRBD1 (6 bases). Germline V gene sequence: CDR1 SQVTM, CDR2 ANQGSEA. The CDR3 covers 12 residues. V was cut by 3 bases and J by 6 bases, with 9 bases left in between. The CDR3 reads CSVEEQGNEQFF. As DNA, the CDR3 is TGCAGCGTTGAGGAACAGGGCAATGAGCAGTTCTTC.

This clone was observed a single time. The genes are TRBV15 and TRBJ1-3; no firm D call. V lost 5 bases and J 3 bases, leaving 11 bases between the germline ends. This CDR3 is built from 14 residues. Germline CDR1 reads LNHNV; CDR2 reads YYDKDF (reference sequence). The CDR3 is CATSDISLGNTIYF. The CDR3 nucleotides read TGTGCCACCAGCGACATTTCCCTTGGAAACACCATATATTTT.

The rearrangement uses TRBV5-1 and TRBJ2-3, with 7 bases that match TRBD1. Germline assignment: CDR1 SGHRS and CDR2 YFSETQ. J gave up 1 base and V 4 bases, and 9 bases lay outside the gene matches. The CDR3 loop spans 16 amino acids. The CDR3 spells CASSRPQGVGTDTQYF. Written as DNA, the CDR3 is TGCGCCAGCAGCCGACCTCAGGGGGTGGGCACAGATACGCAGTATTTT.

This clone has a single count. The genes are TRBV10-2 and TRBJ2-5; D possibly corresponds to TRBD2 (6 bases). CDR3 length: 13 residues. The V end lost 6 bases, the J end lost 7 bases, and 15 bases lay between the germline ends. The germline V gene has CDR1 WSHSY and CDR2 SAAADI. CDR3 amino acids: CASSLGGLGTQYF. The CDR3 DNA reads TGCGCCAGCAGCCTTGGGGGACTCGGGACCCAGTACTTC.

A few counts support this clone. The chain recombines TRBV9 with TRBJ1-2; no clear D gene. V lost 0 bases, J lost 14 bases, and 14 bases lay in between. Germline CDR1 is SGDLS and CDR2 is YYNGEE. The CDR3 is 12 residues long. For the CDR3, the DNA is TGTGCCAGCAGCGTAGATGGGAGAGAGAGGACCTTC. It codes for CASSVDGRERTF.

The CDR3: CASSPGTGSYGYTF. The DNA of the CDR3 is TGTGCCAGCAGCCCCGGGACAGGGTCCTATGGCTACACCTTC. This chain joins TRBV7-8 and TRBJ1-2; TRBD1 agrees at 9 bases. This CDR3 region has 14 residues. Germline CDR1 and CDR2: SGHVS and FQNEAQ. Trimming took 5 bases from V and 4 from J; bases not matched to a gene: 5.

V usage is TRBV11-3 and J usage is TRBJ2-5; 7 bases fit TRBD1. Germline V gene sequence: CDR1 SGHNT, CDR2 YENEEA. V shed 5 bases, J shed 3 bases, and the junction held 3 bases outside the gene matches. The CDR3 is 13 amino acids. CDR3 in amino acids: CASSTGQKETQYF. The CDR3 DNA is TGTGCCAGCAGCACGGGACAGAAAGAGACCCAGTACTTC.

This chain links TRBV18 with TRBJ2-1; D is possibly TRBD1 (6 bases). CDR3 length equals 17 residues. Germline V CDR1 and CDR2: KGHSH, LQKENI. V was clipped by 3 bases and J by 1 base, with 16 bases between them. As DNA, the CDR3 is TGTGCCAGCTCACCTCGGGACATCCCAGGGTCCTACAATGAGCAGTTCTTC. Translated, it gives CASSPRDIPGSYNEQFF.

The chain joins TRBV11-2 to TRBJ2-5; 8 positions agree with TRBD1. The V and J ends lost 1 base and 5 bases, in that order; junction bases with no gene match: 9. Germline V gene data show CDR1 as SGHAT and CDR2 as FQNNGV. CDR3 size: 16 residues. CDR3 in amino acids: CASSLGGTGPLETQYF. The CDR3, as DNA: TGTGCCAGCAGCTTAGGGGGGACAGGTCCTTTGGAGACCCAGTACTTC.

This clone came up a few times. The rearrangement joins TRBV30 to TRBJ1-1; D gene unclear. V gave up 0 bases and J gave up 10 bases, with 12 bases separating them. In germline, CDR1 is GTSNPN, CDR2 SVGIG (reference sequence). The CDR3 has 12 residues. DNA for the CDR3: TGTGCCTGGAGTGTACAAGAGGGAAGAGCTTTCTTT. It specifies CAWSVQEGRAFF.

This clone was observed a handful of times. The V call is TRBV7-2, the J call TRBJ2-5, with 15 bases matching TRBD2. The V gene's germline CDR1 is SGHTA and CDR2 FQGNSA. CDR3 length: 17 residues. J was trimmed by 5 bases and V by 5 bases; bases with no gene match: 9. CDR3 DNA sequence: TGTGCCAGCAGCGGACGCACCGGGACTAGCGGGAGGGAGACCCAGTACTTC. Encoded protein: CASSGRTGTSGRETQYF.

The chain couples TRBV2 to TRBJ2-4; 7 positions agree with TRBD2. In germline, CDR1 is SNHLY, CDR2 FYNNEI. J was trimmed by 7 bases and V by 4 bases; bases with no gene match: 1. This CDR3 has 12 amino acids. CDR3 DNA sequence: TGTGCCAGCAGTGCCGGGGGGAACATTCAGTACTTC. It specifies CASSAGGNIQYF.

In the case of this clone: Sequence at one end of the junction differs from germline and may be a read error. V gene TRBV2 combines with J gene TRBJ2-5; D gene unclear. From germline, CDR1 is SNHLY and CDR2 FYNNEI. This CDR3 contains 13 residues. The CDR3 region has the DNA TGTGCCAGCAGTGACCCAGGCCAAGGGACCCAGTACTTC. Translating it yields CASSDPGQGTQYF. The variable domain in full, with the rest retrieved from reference TRBV2 and TRBJ2-5, is EPEVTQTPSHQVTQMGQEVILRCVPISNHLYFYWYRQILGQKVEFLVSFYNNEISEKSEIFDDQFSVERPDGSNFTLKIRSTKLEDSAMYFCASSDPGQGTQYFGPGTRLLVL.

The chain carries TRBV6-6 and TRBJ2-7; D not resolved. The V gene lost 3 bases and the J gene lost 2 bases, with 8 bases spanning the gap. In germline, CDR1 is MNHNY, CDR2 SVGAGI (reference sequence). The CDR3 covers 13 residues. DNA for the CDR3: TGTGCCAGCAGTTATTTGGCAACCTACGAGCAGTACTTC. Translation: CASSYLATYEQYF.

The rearrangement uses TRBV4-2 and TRBJ1-5, with TRBD1 identical over 10 bases. This CDR3 has 14 residues. Germline V gene data show CDR1 as LGHNA and CDR2 as YNFKEQ. J lost 9 bases, V lost 1 base, and 3 bases had no gene match. The CDR3 here is CASSQGTGGRPQHF. The DNA for the CDR3 is TGTGCCAGCAGCCAAGGGACAGGGGGACGGCCCCAGCATTTT.

Only a few counts were recorded for this clone. In nucleotides, the CDR3 is TGTGCCAGCTCACTCCCCGACAGCTATGGCTACACCTTC. Its protein is CASSLPDSYGYTF. The chain recombines TRBV18 with TRBJ1-2; TRBD1 is a possible D gene (5 bases). CDR1 is KGHSH, CDR2 LQKENI, per germline. CDR3 length: 13 residues. Deletions cut 4 bases from V and 4 bases from J, with 10 bases between. The variable domain in full, with the rest retrieved from reference TRBV18 and TRBJ1-2, is NAGVMQNPRHLVRRRGQEARLRCSPMKGHSHVYWYRQLPEEGLKFMVYLQKENIIDESGMPKERFSAEFPKEGPSILRIQQVVRGDSAAYFCASSLPDSYGYTFGSGTRLTVV.

This chain links TRBV9 with TRBJ2-1, with D tentatively TRBD2 (6 bases). V was clipped by 4 bases and J by 4 bases, with 15 bases between them. The CDR3 length is 15 residues. Germline values: CDR1 SGDLS, CDR2 YYNGEE. The CDR3 sequence: CASSLTGTPYNEQFF. Here the CDR3 DNA reads TGTGCCAGCAGCCTAACCGGGACTCCGTACAATGAGCAGTTCTTC.

In its sample, this clone was seen a few times. The rearrangement joins TRBV18 to TRBJ1-1; 9 nucleotides line up with TRBD1. J gave up 6 bases and V 3 bases, and 5 bases lay outside the gene matches. CDR1 KGHSH and CDR2 LQKENI come from the germline V gene. The CDR3 sequence is 14 residues long. The CDR3 DNA reads as TGTGCCAGCTCACCCGGGACAGGGAGGCCTGAAGCTTTCTTT. Amino acids: CASSPGTGRPEAFF.

This chain links TRBV6-6 with TRBJ2-1, with a weak D call TRBD1 (6 bases). Between the trimmed V and J ends, which lost 5 bases and 0 bases, there was a span of 8 bases. CDR3 length: 14 amino acids. The germline V gene encodes CDR1 MNHNY and CDR2 SVGAGI (reference sequence). Here the CDR3 reads CASSQGSSYNEQFF. The CDR3 DNA is TGTGCCAGCAGTCAGGGGAGCTCCTACAATGAGCAGTTCTTC.

This clone appeared a few times. The chain combines TRBV6-6 with TRBJ1-4; the match to TRBD1 covers 7 bases. With V trimmed by 6 bases and J by 1 base, 8 bases remained unmatched. The CDR3 loop spans 16 amino acids. CDR1 is MNHNY and CDR2 is SVGAGI in the germline V gene (reference sequence). The CDR3 here is CASSPPRQGTNEKLFF. As DNA, the CDR3 is TGTGCCAGCAGCCCACCCAGACAGGGAACTAATGAAAAACTGTTTTTT.

The gene calls are TRBV30 and TRBJ1-6, with a tentative D call TRBD1 (6 bases). V lost 2 bases to trimming and J lost 5 bases, with 13 bases between them. The germline gives CDR1 GTSNPN, CDR2 SVGIG (reference sequence). This CDR3 region has 15 residues. CDR3 in amino acids: CAWSTTGYHNSPLHF. CDR3 DNA sequence: TGTGCCTGGAGTACCACAGGGTACCATAATTCACCCCTCCACTTT. The variable domain in full, completed from reference TRBV30 and TRBJ1-6, reads SQTIHQWPATLVQPVGSPLSLECTVEGTSNPNLYWYRQAAGRGLQLLFYSVGIGQISSEVPQNLSASRPQDRQFILSSKKLLLSDSGFYLCAWSTTGYHNSPLHFGNGTRLTVT.